This T cell receptor beta chain was recovered during a study of cytomegalovirus exposure and HLA in healthy donors. Healthy individuals who donated bone marrow served as the donors. Primers: 60 Vbeta forward and 13 Jbeta reverse. Clones were sequenced by immunoSEQ multiplex PCR, and TCRdb holds only the in-frame ones, with some missing. Of about 160,000 clones listed, approximately 80% are singletons. The CDR3 is 15 amino acids. Deletions cut 1 base from V and 8 bases from J, with 12 bases between. CDR1 SEHNR and CDR2 FQNEAQ come from the germline V gene (reference sequence). Sequencing used PBMCs. The sequence derives from a woman aged 18 to 35 in good health and CMV-seronegative. This rearrangement joins TRBV7-9 to TRBJ1-6; D possibly corresponds to TRBD1 (6 bases). CDR3: CASSLVTGSDSPLHF. CDR3 nucleotides: TGTGCCAGCAGCTTAGTTACAGGGAGTGATTCACCCCTCCACTTT.